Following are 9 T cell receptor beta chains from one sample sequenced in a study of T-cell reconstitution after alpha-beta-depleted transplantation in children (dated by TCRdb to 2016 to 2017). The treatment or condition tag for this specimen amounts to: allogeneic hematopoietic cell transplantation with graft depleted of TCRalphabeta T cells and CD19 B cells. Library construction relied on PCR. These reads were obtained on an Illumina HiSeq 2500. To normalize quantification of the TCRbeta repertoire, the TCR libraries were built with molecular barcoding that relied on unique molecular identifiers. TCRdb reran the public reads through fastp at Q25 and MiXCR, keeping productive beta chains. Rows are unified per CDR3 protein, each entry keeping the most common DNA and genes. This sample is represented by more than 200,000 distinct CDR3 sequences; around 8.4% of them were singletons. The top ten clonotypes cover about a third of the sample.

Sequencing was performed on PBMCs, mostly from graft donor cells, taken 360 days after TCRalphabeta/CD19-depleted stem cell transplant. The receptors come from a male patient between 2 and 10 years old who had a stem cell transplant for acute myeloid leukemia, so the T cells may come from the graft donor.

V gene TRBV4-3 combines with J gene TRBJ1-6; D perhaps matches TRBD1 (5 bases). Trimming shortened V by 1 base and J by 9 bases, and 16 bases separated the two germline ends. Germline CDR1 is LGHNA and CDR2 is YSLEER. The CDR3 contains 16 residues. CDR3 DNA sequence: TGCGCCAGCAGCCAAGTGGACGGGGGGTCGGGTTCACCCCTCCACTTT. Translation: CASSQVDGGSGSPLHF.

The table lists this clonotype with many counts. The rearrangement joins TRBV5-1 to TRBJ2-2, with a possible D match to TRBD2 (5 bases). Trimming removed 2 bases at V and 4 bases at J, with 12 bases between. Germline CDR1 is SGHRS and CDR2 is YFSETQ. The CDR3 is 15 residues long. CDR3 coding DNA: TGCGCCAGCAGCTTCGGAGCGGACTCCACCGGGGAGCTGTTTTTT. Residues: CASSFGADSTGELFF.

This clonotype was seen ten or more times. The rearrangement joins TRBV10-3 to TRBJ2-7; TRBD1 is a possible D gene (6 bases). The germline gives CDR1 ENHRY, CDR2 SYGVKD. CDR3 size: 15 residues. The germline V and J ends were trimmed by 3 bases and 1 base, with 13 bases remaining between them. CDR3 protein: CAISEPGQASYEQYV. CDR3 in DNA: TGTGCCATCAGTGAACCGGGACAAGCTTCCTACGAGCAGTACGTC.

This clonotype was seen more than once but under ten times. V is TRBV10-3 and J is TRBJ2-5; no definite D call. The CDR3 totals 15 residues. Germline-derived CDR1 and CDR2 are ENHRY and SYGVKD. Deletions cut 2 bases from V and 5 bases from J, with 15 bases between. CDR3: CAISEPGEGHETQYF. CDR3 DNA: TGTGCCATCAGTGAGCCGGGTGAAGGGCACGAGACCCAGTACTTC.

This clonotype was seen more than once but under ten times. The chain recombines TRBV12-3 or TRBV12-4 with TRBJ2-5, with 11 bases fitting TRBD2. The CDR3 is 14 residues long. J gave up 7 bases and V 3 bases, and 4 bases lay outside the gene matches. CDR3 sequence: CASSLTSGTGTQYF. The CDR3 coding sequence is TGTGCCAGCAGTTTGACTAGCGGGACAGGGACCCAGTACTTC.

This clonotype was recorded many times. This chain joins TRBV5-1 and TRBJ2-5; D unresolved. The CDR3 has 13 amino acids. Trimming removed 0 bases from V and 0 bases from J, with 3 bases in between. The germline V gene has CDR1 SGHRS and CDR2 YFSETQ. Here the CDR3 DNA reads TGCGCCAGCAGCTTGGGGTACCAAGAGACCCAGTACTTC. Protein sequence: CASSLGYQETQYF.

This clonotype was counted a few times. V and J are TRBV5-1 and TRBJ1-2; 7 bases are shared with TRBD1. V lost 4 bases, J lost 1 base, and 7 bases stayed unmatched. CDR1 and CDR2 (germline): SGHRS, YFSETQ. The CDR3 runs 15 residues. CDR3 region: CASSPHRQGNYGYTF. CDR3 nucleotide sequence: TGCGCCAGCAGCCCACATCGACAGGGTAACTATGGCTACACCTTC.

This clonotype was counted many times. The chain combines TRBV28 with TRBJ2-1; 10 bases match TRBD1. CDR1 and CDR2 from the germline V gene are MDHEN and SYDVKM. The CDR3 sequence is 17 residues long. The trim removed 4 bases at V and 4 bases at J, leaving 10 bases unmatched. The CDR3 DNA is TGTGCCAGCAGTTCACCGGGACAGGGGCCCCTATACAATGAGCAGTTCTTC. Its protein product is CASSSPGQGPLYNEQFF.

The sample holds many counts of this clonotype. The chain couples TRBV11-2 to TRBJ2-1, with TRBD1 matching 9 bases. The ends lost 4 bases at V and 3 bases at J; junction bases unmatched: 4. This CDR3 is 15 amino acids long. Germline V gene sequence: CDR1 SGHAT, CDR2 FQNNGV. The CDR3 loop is CASSSRDRVYNEQFF. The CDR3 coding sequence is TGTGCCAGCAGCTCCAGGGACAGGGTCTACAATGAGCAGTTCTTC. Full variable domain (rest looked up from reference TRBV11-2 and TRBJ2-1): EAGVAQSPRYKIIEKRQSVAFWCNPISGHATLYWYQQILGQGPKLLIQFQNNGVVDDSQLPKDRFSAERLKGVDSTLKIQPAKLEDSAVYLCASSSRDRVYNEQFFGPGTRLTVL.